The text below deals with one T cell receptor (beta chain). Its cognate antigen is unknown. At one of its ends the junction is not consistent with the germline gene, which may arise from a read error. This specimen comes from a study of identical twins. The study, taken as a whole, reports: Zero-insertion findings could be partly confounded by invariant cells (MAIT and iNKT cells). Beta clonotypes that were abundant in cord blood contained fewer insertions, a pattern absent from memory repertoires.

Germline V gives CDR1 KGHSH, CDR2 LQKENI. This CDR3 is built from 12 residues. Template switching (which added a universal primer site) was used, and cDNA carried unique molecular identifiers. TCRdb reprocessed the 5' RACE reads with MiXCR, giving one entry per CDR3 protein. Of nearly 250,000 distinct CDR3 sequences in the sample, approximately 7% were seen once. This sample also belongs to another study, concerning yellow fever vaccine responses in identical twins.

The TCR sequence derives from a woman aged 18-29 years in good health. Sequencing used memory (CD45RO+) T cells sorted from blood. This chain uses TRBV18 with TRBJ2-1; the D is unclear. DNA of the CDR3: TGTGCCGGCTCACCACCGTCTGGTGAGCAGTTCTTC. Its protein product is CAGSPPSGEQFF.